This record concerns one TCR beta chain sequence. What it recognizes is unknown. The CDR3 has 16 residues. Germline V CDR1 and CDR2: LGHNT, FRNRAP. J gave up 4 bases and V 1 base, and 5 bases lay outside the gene matches. Researchers ran the PCR with 60 Vbeta and 13 Jbeta primers. Sequencing was performed with immunoSEQ multiplex PCR; in TCRdb, only in-frame clones are kept and a portion is missing. Its clone listing holds 150,000 to 200,000 clones. Donors counted as nominally healthy when sampled, yet unrecorded immune exposures were likely. The data stem from a study of cytomegalovirus exposure and HLA in healthy donors. Study-wide results and caveats: It was reported that the classifier diagnosed cytomegalovirus status with high specificity and sensitivity in both the original and validation cohorts. In an earlier analysis, about 87% or about 30%: the productive usage of most TCR beta V segments. As a later analysis showed, a missense DCLRE1C variant was linked to trimming of TCR beta V- and J-genes.

The chain employs TRBV12-5 and TRBJ2-7, with 12 bases matching TRBD1. Sequencing used PBMCs. This TCR was recovered from a man under 40 in good health and CMV-seronegative. The CDR3 reads CASGLARGQGAYEQYF. In DNA, the CDR3 is TGTGCTAGTGGTTTGGCAAGGGGACAGGGGGCGTACGAGCAGTACTTC.